This T cell receptor (beta chain) was captured by sequencing in a study of T-cell memory formation after mild COVID-19. Findings of the study overall: Those CD4+ clones that contracted were mainly in CM and EM (CD8+ ones in EMRA). Day 15 to 85 contracting clones showed balanced CD4/CD8; day 15 to 37 expanders favored CD4+.

V lost 5 bases and J lost 10, with 17 bases in between. CDR3 size: 13 residues. This clonotype has just a few counts. Its target is unknown. TCR alpha and TCR beta cDNA libraries carrying sample barcodes and UMIs came from 5'RACE with constant-segment primers. One entry per CDR3 protein results from TCRdb running MiXCR on the 5' RACE reads. The sample has about 560,000 distinct CDR3 sequences, roughly 22% seen once. Specimen: PBMCs or a T cell subset sorted from them (not recorded which). This TCR was sampled from an adult woman who had mild COVID-19 (a few samples of this study predate the infection). Cell type and time point are not known. The chain carries TRBV12-3 or TRBV12-4 and TRBJ2-5; no firm D call. The CDR3 nucleotides read TGTGCCAGCAGTAGCGTTGCCGGGTGGATCCAGTACTTC. This encodes CASSSVAGWIQYF.